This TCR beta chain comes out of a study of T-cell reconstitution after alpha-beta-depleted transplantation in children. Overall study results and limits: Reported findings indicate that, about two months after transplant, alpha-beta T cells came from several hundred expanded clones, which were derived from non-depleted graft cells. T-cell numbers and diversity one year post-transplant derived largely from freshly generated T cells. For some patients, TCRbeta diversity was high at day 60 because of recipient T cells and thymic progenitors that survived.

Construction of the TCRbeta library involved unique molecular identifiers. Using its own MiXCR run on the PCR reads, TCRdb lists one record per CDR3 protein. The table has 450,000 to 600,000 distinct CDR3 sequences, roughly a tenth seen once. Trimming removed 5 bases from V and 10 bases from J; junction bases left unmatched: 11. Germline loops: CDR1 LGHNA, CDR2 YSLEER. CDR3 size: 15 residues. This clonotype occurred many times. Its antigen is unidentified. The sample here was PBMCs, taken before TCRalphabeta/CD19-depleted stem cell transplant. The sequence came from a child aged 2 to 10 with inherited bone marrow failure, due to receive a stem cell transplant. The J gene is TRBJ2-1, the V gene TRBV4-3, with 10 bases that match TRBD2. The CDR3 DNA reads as TGCGCCAGCAGCATCGGACTAGCGGAGAAAAACGAGCAGTTCTTC. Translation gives CASSIGLAEKNEQFF.